The rows below give T cell receptor beta chains drawn from one sample of a study of cytomegalovirus exposure and HLA in healthy donors. The data were produced by immunoSEQ multiplex PCR, yet TCRdb's version contains in-frame clones alone and is incomplete. The data contain about 75,000 clones, around 80% of them singletons. Sequenced input: PBMCs. All receptors come from a man in his 70s in good health and CMV-seropositive. The CDR3 runs from the conserved cysteine through the conserved F or W. Each record gives: clone size, D gene, V gene, J gene, CDR3 DNA, CDR3 protein. A D gene is named only where the DNA matches it firmly. Expanded clones get a size class; other rows say once, few or many, or leave the size out.

clone size: -; D gene: TRBD2; V gene: TRBV19; J gene: TRBJ2-3; CDR3 DNA: TGTGCCAGTAGTATAGACGGCGGGAGGATGACAGATACGCAGTATTTT; CDR3 protein: CASSIDGGRMTDTQYF
clone size: -; D gene: -; V gene: TRBV29-1; J gene: TRBJ1-2; CDR3 DNA: TGCAGCGTTGTTTTCCAGGGCGGCTACACCTTC; CDR3 protein: CSVVFQGGYTF
clone size: -; D gene: -; V gene: TRBV4-1; J gene: TRBJ2-1; CDR3 DNA: TGCGCCAGCAGCCTCCTACAGGGAATGGAGGCGGGCAATGAGCAGTTCTTC; CDR3 protein: CASSLLQGMEAGNEQFF
clone size: -; D gene: -; V gene: TRBV5-1; J gene: TRBJ1-1; CDR3 DNA: TGCGCCAGCAGTCACGGGGAGAACACTGAAGCTTTCTTT; CDR3 protein: CASSHGENTEAFF
clone size: -; D gene: TRBD2; V gene: TRBV5-1; J gene: TRBJ2-3; CDR3 DNA: TGCGCCAGCAGCCTCATCGCGGTAGCGGGGTCGACAGATACGCAGTATTTT; CDR3 protein: CASSLIAVAGSTDTQYF
clone size: -; D gene: TRBD2; V gene: TRBV29-1; J gene: TRBJ2-7; CDR3 DNA: TGCAGCGTTGATACTAGCGGGACGGGCGGGTCCTACGAGCAGTACTTC; CDR3 protein: CSVDTSGTGGSYEQYF
clone size: -; D gene: -; V gene: TRBV27; J gene: TRBJ1-2; CDR3 DNA: TGTGCCAGCAGTTTTCGAGGACAGCTCTATGGCTACACCTTC; CDR3 protein: CASSFRGQLYGYTF
clone size: once; D gene: -; V gene: TRBV6-5; J gene: TRBJ1-3; CDR3 DNA: TGTGCCAGCAGTTACGAGCCCGGAAACACCATATATTTT; CDR3 protein: CASSYEPGNTIYF
clone size: once; D gene: TRBD1; V gene: TRBV7-9; J gene: TRBJ2-5; CDR3 DNA: TGTGCCAGCAGCTTAGAGGGACAGCCAGGGGAGACCCAGTACTTC; CDR3 protein: CASSLEGQPGETQYF
clone size: once; D gene: TRBD2; V gene: TRBV4-3; J gene: TRBJ2-7; CDR3 DNA: TGCGCCAGCAGCCAAGAACTAGCGGTGGGCTACGAGCAGTACTTC; CDR3 protein: CASSQELAVGYEQYF
clone size: once; D gene: -; V gene: TRBV7-6; J gene: TRBJ1-1; CDR3 DNA: TGTGCCAGCAGCGAGATGGCCGGGTCGAGCACTGAAGCTTTCTTT; CDR3 protein: CASSEMAGSSTEAFF
clone size: -; D gene: -; V gene: TRBV7-2; J gene: TRBJ2-3; CDR3 DNA: TGTGCCAGCAGCCCGGAGCGGGCGGGTACAGATACGCAGTATTTT; CDR3 protein: CASSPERAGTDTQYF
clone size: -; D gene: -; V gene: TRBV4-3; J gene: TRBJ2-3; CDR3 DNA: TGCGCCAGCAGCCAAGGCGGATTCACAGATACGCAGTATTTT; CDR3 protein: CASSQGGFTDTQYF
clone size: few; D gene: -; V gene: TRBV10-1; J gene: TRBJ1-5; CDR3 DNA: TGCGCCAGCAGTGCCGGGTCGTTCAATCAGCCCCAGCATTTT; CDR3 protein: CASSAGSFNQPQHF
clone size: -; D gene: -; V gene: TRBV7-2; J gene: TRBJ1-2; CDR3 DNA: TGTGCCAGCAGCCCGAGTGATGGGCTGGGTGGCTACACCTTC; CDR3 protein: CASSPSDGLGGYTF
clone size: -; D gene: -; V gene: TRBV7-2; J gene: TRBJ2-2; CDR3 DNA: TGTGCCAGCAGCGCAAAACTAGGCACCGGGGAGCTGTTTTTT; CDR3 protein: CASSAKLGTGELFF
clone size: -; D gene: TRBD1; V gene: TRBV5-6; J gene: TRBJ1-1; CDR3 DNA: TGTGCCAGCAGCTTGGGACAGGGGGAGGCTTTCTTT; CDR3 protein: CASSLGQGEAFF
clone size: -; D gene: -; V gene: TRBV7-3; J gene: TRBJ2-3; CDR3 DNA: TGTGCCAGCAGCCTACGAGGGGGGGGGACAGATACGCAGTATTTT; CDR3 protein: CASSLRGGGTDTQYF
clone size: -; D gene: TRBD1; V gene: TRBV6-1; J gene: TRBJ2-6; CDR3 DNA: TGTGCCAGCAGTGGCCCCGGGACAGGGCTGTCTGGGGCCAACGTCCTGACTTTC; CDR3 protein: CASSGPGTGLSGANVLTF
clone size: -; D gene: -; V gene: TRBV11-2; J gene: TRBJ2-1; CDR3 DNA: TGTGCCAGCAGCTTATCTAGCCCGAATGAGCAGTTCTTC; CDR3 protein: CASSLSSPNEQFF
clone size: -; D gene: TRBD2; V gene: TRBV9; J gene: TRBJ2-1; CDR3 DNA: TGTGCCAGCAGCCTCTCTAGCGGGGGTAACAATGAGCAGTTCTTC; CDR3 protein: CASSLSSGGNNEQFF
clone size: -; D gene: -; V gene: TRBV30; J gene: TRBJ1-5; CDR3 DNA: TGTGCCTGGAGTGTCAGGGACACCTTACCTCAGCCCCAGCATTTT; CDR3 protein: CAWSVRDTLPQPQHF
clone size: -; D gene: TRBD1; V gene: TRBV2; J gene: TRBJ2-7; CDR3 DNA: TGTGCCAGCAGGGGGGACAGGGTTACCTCCTACGAGCAGTACTTC; CDR3 protein: CASRGDRVTSYEQYF
clone size: -; D gene: TRBD2; V gene: TRBV7-8; J gene: TRBJ2-2; CDR3 DNA: TGTGCCAGCAGCCGAAATAGCGGGAACTCGGTCGGGGAGCTGTTTTTT; CDR3 protein: CASSRNSGNSVGELFF
clone size: few; D gene: -; V gene: TRBV6-5; J gene: TRBJ1-1; CDR3 DNA: TGTGCCAGCAACCACAATTGGGGGCTGGGTGAAGCTTTCTTT; CDR3 protein: CASNHNWGLGEAFF
clone size: -; D gene: TRBD2; V gene: TRBV9; J gene: TRBJ2-7; CDR3 DNA: TGTGCCAGCAGCCCCGAGACTAGCGGGAGAAACGAGCAGTACTTC; CDR3 protein: CASSPETSGRNEQYF
clone size: -; D gene: -; V gene: TRBV2; J gene: TRBJ1-2; CDR3 DNA: TGTGCCAGCAGTGTGGGGCAGCTTGGAGGCTACACCTTC; CDR3 protein: CASSVGQLGGYTF
clone size: -; D gene: -; V gene: TRBV6-5; J gene: TRBJ1-3; CDR3 DNA: TGTGCCAGCGGGGCCGACAGGTTTGGAAACACCATATATTTT; CDR3 protein: CASGADRFGNTIYF
clone size: -; D gene: -; V gene: TRBV5-4; J gene: TRBJ2-5; CDR3 DNA: TGTGCCAGCAGCAGCCGGACAGCCCAAGAGACCCAGTACTTC; CDR3 protein: CASSSRTAQETQYF
clone size: -; D gene: TRBD2; V gene: TRBV7-6; J gene: TRBJ2-7; CDR3 DNA: TGTGCCAGCAGCCCCCGGACTAGCGGCTCCTACGAGCAGTACTTC; CDR3 protein: CASSPRTSGSYEQYF
clone size: -; D gene: -; V gene: TRBV7-9; J gene: TRBJ2-7; CDR3 DNA: TGTGCCAGCAGCTTAGAGCAGGGATCATACGAGCAGTACTTC; CDR3 protein: CASSLEQGSYEQYF
clone size: -; D gene: TRBD1; V gene: TRBV7-9; J gene: TRBJ1-3; CDR3 DNA: TGTGCCAGCAGCTCACGTACCCAGACAGGGGCAGGAAACACCATATATTTT; CDR3 protein: CASSSRTQTGAGNTIYF
clone size: -; D gene: TRBD1; V gene: TRBV18; J gene: TRBJ2-7; CDR3 DNA: TGTGCCAGCTCTCCGCAAGGGACAGGGCCCCACGAGCAGTACTTC; CDR3 protein: CASSPQGTGPHEQYF
clone size: once; D gene: TRBD1; V gene: TRBV5-1; J gene: TRBJ2-2; CDR3 DNA: TGCGCCAGCAGCCCGGGACAGACCACCGGGGAGCTGTTTTTT; CDR3 protein: CASSPGQTTGELFF
clone size: -; D gene: -; V gene: TRBV6-6; J gene: TRBJ2-7; CDR3 DNA: TGTGCCAGCAGTTACGACAGCTACGAGCAGTACTTC; CDR3 protein: CASSYDSYEQYF
clone size: few; D gene: TRBD2; V gene: TRBV7-3; J gene: TRBJ2-7; CDR3 DNA: TGTGCCAGCAGCCCGGGACTAGCCCCTAAAGGCGAGCAGTACTTC; CDR3 protein: CASSPGLAPKGEQYF
clone size: once; D gene: -; V gene: TRBV5-1; J gene: TRBJ1-4; CDR3 DNA: TGCGCCAGCAGCTTGACAGTTAATGAAAAACTGTTTTTT; CDR3 protein: CASSLTVNEKLFF
clone size: once; D gene: -; V gene: TRBV19; J gene: TRBJ2-5; CDR3 DNA: TGTGCCAGTAGTATAGGACAGCAAGAGACCCAGTACTTC; CDR3 protein: CASSIGQQETQYF
clone size: -; D gene: -; V gene: TRBV5-1; J gene: TRBJ2-7; CDR3 DNA: TGCGCCAGCAGCGAGCTCGGGGGGCAATTCTACGAGCAGTACTTC; CDR3 protein: CASSELGGQFYEQYF
clone size: -; D gene: -; V gene: TRBV18; J gene: TRBJ2-5; CDR3 DNA: TGTGCCAGCTCAACTCAAGAGACCCAGTACTTC; CDR3 protein: CASSTQETQYF
clone size: -; D gene: TRBD1; V gene: TRBV15; J gene: TRBJ1-2; CDR3 DNA: TGTGCCACCAGCAGAGGAGGGACAGGGGGCTACTATGGCTACACCTTC; CDR3 protein: CATSRGGTGGYYGYTF
clone size: -; D gene: -; V gene: TRBV7-9; J gene: TRBJ2-7; CDR3 DNA: TGTGCCAGCAGCTTACGGGACGAGCAGTACTTC; CDR3 protein: CASSLRDEQYF
clone size: -; D gene: TRBD1; V gene: TRBV11-3; J gene: TRBJ2-1; CDR3 DNA: TGTGCCAGCAGCTTAACGGGACAGGGCCCCTACAATGAGCAGTTCTTC; CDR3 protein: CASSLTGQGPYNEQFF
clone size: -; D gene: TRBD1; V gene: TRBV13; J gene: TRBJ1-1; CDR3 DNA: TGTGCCAGCAGCTTAGGGGACAGGGGGAGGACTGAAGCTTTCTTT; CDR3 protein: CASSLGDRGRTEAFF
clone size: -; D gene: TRBD2; V gene: TRBV7-9; J gene: TRBJ2-7; CDR3 DNA: TGTGCCAGCAGCTTAGGGACTAGCGGGAGGGAAGCTTACGAGCAGTACTTC; CDR3 protein: CASSLGTSGREAYEQYF
clone size: -; D gene: TRBD1; V gene: TRBV7-9; J gene: TRBJ1-1; CDR3 DNA: TGTGCCAGCAGCTTACAGGGGGGAGGCACTGAAGCTTTCTTT; CDR3 protein: CASSLQGGGTEAFF
clone size: -; D gene: -; V gene: TRBV5-1; J gene: TRBJ1-1; CDR3 DNA: TGCGCCAGCAGCTTGCTCCAGGGGACTGAAGCTTTCTTT; CDR3 protein: CASSLLQGTEAFF
clone size: -; D gene: -; V gene: TRBV7-3; J gene: TRBJ2-5; CDR3 DNA: TGTGCCAGCAGCCCCCTCGACTCAAAGACCCAGTACTTC; CDR3 protein: CASSPLDSKTQYF
clone size: -; D gene: TRBD1; V gene: TRBV5-8; J gene: TRBJ1-5; CDR3 DNA: TGTGCCAGCAGCTTTTACAGGGGATACAATCAGCCCCAGCATTTT; CDR3 protein: CASSFYRGYNQPQHF
clone size: -; D gene: -; V gene: TRBV4-1; J gene: TRBJ1-3; CDR3 DNA: TGCGCCAGCAGCCAAGACGCGGTCGGCATTCTCTCTGGAAACACCATATATTTT; CDR3 protein: CASSQDAVGILSGNTIYF
clone size: -; D gene: TRBD2; V gene: TRBV7-9; J gene: TRBJ2-5; CDR3 DNA: TGTGCCAGCAGCTGGGGTAGCGGGGTGTACCAAGAGACCCAGTACTTC; CDR3 protein: CASSWGSGVYQETQYF
clone size: -; D gene: -; V gene: TRBV10-3; J gene: TRBJ2-7; CDR3 DNA: TGTGCCATCAGTGACGGGTTCGACTACGAGCAGTACTTC; CDR3 protein: CAISDGFDYEQYF
clone size: -; D gene: TRBD1; V gene: TRBV11-2; J gene: TRBJ2-7; CDR3 DNA: TGTGCCAGCAGCTTAGGCCACGGGACAGGTCTTCCCTACGAGCAGTACTTC; CDR3 protein: CASSLGHGTGLPYEQYF